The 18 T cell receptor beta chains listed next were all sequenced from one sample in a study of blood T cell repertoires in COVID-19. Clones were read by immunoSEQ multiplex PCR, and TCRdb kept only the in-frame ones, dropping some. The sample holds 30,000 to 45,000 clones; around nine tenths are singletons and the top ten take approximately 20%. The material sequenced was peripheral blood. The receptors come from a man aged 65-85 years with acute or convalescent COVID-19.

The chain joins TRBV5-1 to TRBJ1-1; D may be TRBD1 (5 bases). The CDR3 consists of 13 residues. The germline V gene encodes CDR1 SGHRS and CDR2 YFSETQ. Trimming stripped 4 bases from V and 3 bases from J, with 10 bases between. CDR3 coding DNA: TGCGCCAGCAGCCCTGCGGGGGACACTGAAGCTTTCTTT. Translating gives CASSPAGDTEAFF.

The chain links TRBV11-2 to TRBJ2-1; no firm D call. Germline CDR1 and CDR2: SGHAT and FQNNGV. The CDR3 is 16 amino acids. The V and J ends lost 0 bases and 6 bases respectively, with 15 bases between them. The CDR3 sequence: CASSLDRGPGRNEQFF. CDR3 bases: TGTGCCAGCAGCTTAGATCGTGGGCCAGGCCGCAATGAGCAGTTCTTC.

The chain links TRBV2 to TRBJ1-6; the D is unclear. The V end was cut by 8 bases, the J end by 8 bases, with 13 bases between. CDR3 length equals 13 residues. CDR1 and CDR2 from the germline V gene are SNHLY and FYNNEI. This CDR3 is CASGPQSDSPLHF. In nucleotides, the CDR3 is TGTGCCAGCGGGCCCCAGTCGGATTCACCCCTCCACTTT.

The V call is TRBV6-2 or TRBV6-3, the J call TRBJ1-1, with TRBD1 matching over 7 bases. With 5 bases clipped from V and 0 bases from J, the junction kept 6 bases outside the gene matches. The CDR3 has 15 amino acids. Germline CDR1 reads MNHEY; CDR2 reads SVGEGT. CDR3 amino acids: CASSRGQKLNTEAFF. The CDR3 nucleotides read TGTGCCAGCAGTAGGGGACAGAAACTGAACACTGAAGCTTTCTTT.

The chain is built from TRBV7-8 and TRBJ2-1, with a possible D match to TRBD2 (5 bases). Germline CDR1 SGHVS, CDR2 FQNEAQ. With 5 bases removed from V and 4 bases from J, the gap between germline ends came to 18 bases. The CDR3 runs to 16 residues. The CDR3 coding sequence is TGTGCCAGCAGCCTAGTCGCGGGTAAATTATACAATGAGCAGTTCTTC. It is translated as CASSLVAGKLYNEQFF.

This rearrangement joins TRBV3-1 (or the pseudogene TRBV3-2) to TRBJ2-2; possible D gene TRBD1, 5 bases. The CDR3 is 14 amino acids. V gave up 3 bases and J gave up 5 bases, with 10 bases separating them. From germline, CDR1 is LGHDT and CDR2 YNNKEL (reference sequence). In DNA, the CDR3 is TGTGCCAGCAGCCAGATAGGGGTGACCGGGGAGCTGTTTTTT. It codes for CASSQIGVTGELFF.

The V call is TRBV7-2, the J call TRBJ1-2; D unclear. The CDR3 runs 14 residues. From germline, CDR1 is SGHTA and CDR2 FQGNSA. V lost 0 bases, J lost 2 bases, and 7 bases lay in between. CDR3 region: CASSLASLNYGYTF. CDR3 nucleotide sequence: TGTGCCAGCAGCTTAGCGTCCTTAAACTATGGCTACACCTTC.

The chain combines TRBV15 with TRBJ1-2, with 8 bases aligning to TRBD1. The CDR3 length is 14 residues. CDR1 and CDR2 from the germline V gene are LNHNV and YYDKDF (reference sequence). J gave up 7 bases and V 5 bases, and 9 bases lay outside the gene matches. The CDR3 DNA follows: TGTGCCACCAGCGGCGGACAGGGTATATTTGGCTACACCTTC. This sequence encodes CATSGGQGIFGYTF.

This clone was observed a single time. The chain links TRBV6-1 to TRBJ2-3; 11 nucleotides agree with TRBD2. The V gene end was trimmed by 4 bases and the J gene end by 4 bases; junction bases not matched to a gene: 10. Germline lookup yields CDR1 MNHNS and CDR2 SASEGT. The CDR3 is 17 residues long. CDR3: CASSAGFSGRAADTQYF. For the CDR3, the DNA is TGTGCCAGCAGTGCTGGGTTTAGCGGGAGGGCCGCAGATACGCAGTATTTT.

CDR3 DNA sequence: TGTGCTATAAGACTAGCGGGAATAAATGAGCAGTTCTTC. This codes for CAIRLAGINEQFF. V gene TRBV12-5 combines with J gene TRBJ2-1; 11 nucleotides line up with TRBD2. Germline CDR1 reads LGHNT; CDR2 reads FRNRAP. The CDR3 covers 13 residues. Trimming took 10 bases from V and 7 from J; bases not matched to a gene: 6. The full variable domain, with the rest looked up from reference TRBV12-5 and TRBJ2-1, is DARVTQTPRHKVTEMGQEVTMRCQPILGHNTVFWYRQTMMQGLELLAYFRNRAPLDDSGMPKDRFSAEMPDATLATLKIQPSEPRDSAVYFCAIRLAGINEQFFGPGTRLTVL.

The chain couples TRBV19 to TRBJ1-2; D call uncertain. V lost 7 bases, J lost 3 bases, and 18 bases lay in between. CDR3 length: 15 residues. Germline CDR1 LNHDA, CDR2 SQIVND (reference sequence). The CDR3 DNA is TGTGCCAGTAATTCGAGGCAGGCGGGTGACTATGGCTACACCTTC. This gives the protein CASNSRQAGDYGYTF.

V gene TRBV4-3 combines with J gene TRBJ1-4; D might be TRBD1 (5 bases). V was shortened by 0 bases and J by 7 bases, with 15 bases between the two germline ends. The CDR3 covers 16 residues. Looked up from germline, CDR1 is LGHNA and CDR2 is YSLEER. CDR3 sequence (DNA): TGCGCCAGCAGCCAAGAACCCGTCCTTCAGGGTGAAAAACTGTTTTTT. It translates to CASSQEPVLQGEKLFF.

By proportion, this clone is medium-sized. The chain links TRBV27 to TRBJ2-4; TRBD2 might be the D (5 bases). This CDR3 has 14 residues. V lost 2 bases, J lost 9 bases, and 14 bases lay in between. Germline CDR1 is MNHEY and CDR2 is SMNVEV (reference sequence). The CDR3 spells CASSLDEGWGIQYF. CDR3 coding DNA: TGTGCCAGCAGTTTAGATGAGGGATGGGGCATTCAGTACTTC.

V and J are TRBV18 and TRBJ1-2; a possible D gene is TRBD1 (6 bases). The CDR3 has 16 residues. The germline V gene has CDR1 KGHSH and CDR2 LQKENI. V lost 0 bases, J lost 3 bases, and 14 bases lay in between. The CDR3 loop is CASSPPIQAGDYGYTF. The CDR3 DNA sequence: TGTGCCAGCTCACCACCGATACAGGCAGGGGACTATGGCTACACCTTC.

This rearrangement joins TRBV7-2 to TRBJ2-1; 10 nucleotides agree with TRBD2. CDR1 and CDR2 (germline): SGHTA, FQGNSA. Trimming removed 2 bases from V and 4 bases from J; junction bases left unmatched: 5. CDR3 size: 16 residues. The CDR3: CASSLIAGGTYNEQFF. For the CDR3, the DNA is TGTGCCAGCAGCTTAATAGCGGGAGGTACATACAATGAGCAGTTCTTC.

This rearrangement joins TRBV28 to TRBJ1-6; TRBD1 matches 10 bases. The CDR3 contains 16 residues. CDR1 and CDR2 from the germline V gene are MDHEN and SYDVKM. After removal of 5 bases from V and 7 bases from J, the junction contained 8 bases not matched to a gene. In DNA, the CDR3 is TGTGCCAGCAGTGGCGGGGGACAGGGGTTGAATTCACCCCTCCACTTT. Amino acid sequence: CASSGGGQGLNSPLHF.

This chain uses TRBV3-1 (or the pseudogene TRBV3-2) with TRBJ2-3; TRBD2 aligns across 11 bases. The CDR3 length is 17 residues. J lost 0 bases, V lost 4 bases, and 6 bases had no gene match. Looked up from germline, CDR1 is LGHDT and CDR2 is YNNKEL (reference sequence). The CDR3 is CASSPGTSGLSTDTQYF. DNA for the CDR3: TGTGCCAGCAGCCCCGGGACTAGCGGACTAAGCACAGATACGCAGTATTTT.

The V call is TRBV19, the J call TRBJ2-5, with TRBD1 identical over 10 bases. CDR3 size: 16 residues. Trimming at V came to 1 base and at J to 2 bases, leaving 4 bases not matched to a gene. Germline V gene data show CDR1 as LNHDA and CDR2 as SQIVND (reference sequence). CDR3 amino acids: CASSIGGTGEQETQYF. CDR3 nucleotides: TGTGCCAGTAGTATAGGGGGGACAGGGGAGCAAGAGACCCAGTACTTC. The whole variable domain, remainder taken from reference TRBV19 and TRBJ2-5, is DGGITQSPKYLFRKEGQNVTLSCEQNLNHDAMYWYRQDPGQGLRLIYYSQIVNDFQKGDIAEGYSVSREKKESFPLTVTSAQKNPTAFYLCASSIGGTGEQETQYFGPGTRLLVL.